This TCR beta chain was identified during a study of T cells in Graves' hyperthyroidism and ophthalmopathy. At the level of the study: The authors collected peripheral blood at initial diagnosis, before any treatment.

Template material for amplifying TCR beta CDR3 regions consisted of RNA transcripts. With the HTBI primer set, the TCR CDR3 went through a first round of RT-PCR. From the multiplex PCR reads, TCRdb called clonotypes with MiXCR, one entry per CDR3 protein. In the table there are about 320,000 distinct CDR3 sequences, roughly 17% of which are singletons. General study results and limits: The model anticipated ophthalmopathy a median about 7 months pre-onset.

This clonotype was detected only a few times. Its specificity is unknown. Absence of ophthalmopathy progression within 18 months defined stable Graves' hyperthyroidism. The specimen was blood. The TCR sequence derives from a man aged 25 to 45 with Graves' hyperthyroidism.

This CDR3 is CASRYEASYNEQFF. Here the CDR3 DNA reads TGTGCCAGCAGGTACGAGGCATCCTACAATGAGCAGTTCTTC. This rearrangement joins TRBV6-2 or TRBV6-3 to TRBJ2-1; D is uncertain. V lost 6 bases and J 1 base, leaving 10 bases between the germline ends. There are 14 residues in the CDR3. The germline CDR1 and CDR2 sequences are MNHEY and SVGEGT.